This T cell receptor (beta chain) was recovered during a study of breast tumors, draining lymph nodes, adjacent tissues. TCRdb recomputed calls from the multiplex PCR reads with MiXCR, one row per CDR3 protein. The sample has fewer than 140,000 distinct CDR3 sequences; under 40% are singletons. The junction had 10 bases not matched to a gene; V was cut back by 5 bases and J by 4 bases. CDR1 and CDR2 (germline): SEHNR, FQNEAQ (reference sequence). This CDR3 is 16 amino acids long. This clonotype was detected ten times or more. The lymph nodes were axillary draining lymph nodes from breast cancer patients.

This sequence originates from a female donor with breast cancer. Some clones in this sample may be carry-over from other donors' samples. Sequenced: axillary lymph node tissue. V is TRBV7-9 and J is TRBJ1-2; 10 nucleotides agree with TRBD1. CDR3 amino acids: CASSRPGTGVAYGYTF. Here the CDR3 DNA reads TGTGCCAGCAGCCGACCCGGGACAGGGGTCGCCTATGGCTACACCTTC.